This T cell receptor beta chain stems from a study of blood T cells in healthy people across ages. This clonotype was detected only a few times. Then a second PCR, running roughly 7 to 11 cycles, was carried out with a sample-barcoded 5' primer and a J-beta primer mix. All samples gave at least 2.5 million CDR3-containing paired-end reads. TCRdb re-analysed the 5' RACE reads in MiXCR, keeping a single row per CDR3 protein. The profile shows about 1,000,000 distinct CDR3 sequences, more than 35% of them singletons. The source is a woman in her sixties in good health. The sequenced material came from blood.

The CDR3 protein is CASSLSGTDYNEQFF. In DNA form, the CDR3 reads TGCGCCAGCAGCTTGTCCGGGACAGATTACAATGAGCAGTTCTTC. The chain is built from TRBV5-1 and TRBJ2-1; 7 bases fit TRBD1. Germline V CDR1 and CDR2: SGHRS, YFSETQ. V was pared by 1 base and J by 4 bases, with 5 bases of the junction left unmatched. The CDR3 spans 15 residues.